The next 2 T cell receptor beta chains were all read from a single sample in a study of PD-1 blockade in classical Hodgkin lymphoma. Indicated time point: newly diagnosed, previously untreated cHL patient sample. Measured with immunoSEQ multiplex PCR; TCRdb has only the in-frame clones, and not every one. Of around 25,000 clones in the sample, 94% are singletons; the top ten hold 3% to 4%. Sequencing was done on a sample of peripheral blood mononuclear cells (PBMCs). All receptors derive from a human donor with classical Hodgkin lymphoma.

This chain links TRBV13 with TRBJ2-7, with 10 bases aligning to TRBD1. V trimming: 2 bases; J trimming: 0 bases; junction bases outside the gene matches: 4. The CDR3 extends over 16 amino acids. Per germline, CDR1 PRHDT and CDR2 FYEKMQ (reference sequence). The CDR3 sequence is CASSLLGDRGSYEQYF. The DNA of the CDR3 is TGTGCCAGCAGCTTACTTGGGGACAGGGGCTCCTACGAGCAGTACTTC. Using reference TRBV13 and TRBJ2-7 for the parts outside the CDR3, the full variable domain is AAGVIQSPRHLIKEKRETATLKCYPIPRHDTVYWYQQGPGQDPQFLISFYEKMQSDKGSIPDRFSAQQFSDYHSELNMSSLELGDSALYFCASSLLGDRGSYEQYFGPGTRLTVT.

The V and J genes are TRBV7-2 and TRBJ2-5; tentatively, D is TRBD2 (6 bases). CDR3 length equals 15 residues. Germline-derived CDR1 and CDR2 are SGHTA and FQGNSA. V lost 3 bases and J lost 8, with 19 bases in between. In DNA form, the CDR3 reads TGTGCCAGCAGCTTTGGAGCGGGTAGCCAGGGTACCCAGTACTTC. This codes for CASSFGAGSQGTQYF.